The next 7 T cell receptor beta chains were all read from a single sample in a study of blood T cell repertoires in COVID-19. Assay used: immunoSEQ multiplex PCR; TCRdb lists only in-frame clones, some missing. There are 250,000 to 400,000 clones in the sample; around 88% occur only once, and 1.5% to 2% lies in the top ten. Sequenced sample: peripheral blood. All receptors come from a woman in her twenties or thirties with COVID-19, enrolled during active disease.

CDR3 region: CSPDRGPSGYTF. The CDR3 region has the DNA TGCAGCCCGGACAGGGGGCCGTCTGGCTACACCTTC. The chain links TRBV29-1 to TRBJ1-2; 11 bases match TRBD1. CDR1 is SQVTM and CDR2 is ANQGSEA in the germline V gene. This CDR3 is 12 amino acids long. J was trimmed by 7 bases and V by 8 bases; bases with no gene match: 6.

The gene calls are TRBV20-1 and TRBJ2-5; tentatively, D is TRBD2 (7 bases). Per germline, CDR1 DFQATT and CDR2 SNEGSKA (reference sequence). CDR3 length equals 11 residues. Trimming took off 3 bases at V and 8 bases at J, with 10 bases between the two ends. CDR3 nucleotides: TGCAGTGCTAGCGGGGGGCCTACCCAGTACTTC. Amino acid sequence: CSASGGPTQYF.

J is TRBJ2-7 and V is TRBV6-5; TRBD1 matches at 9 bases. Trimming removed 6 bases from V and 3 bases from J; junction bases left unmatched: 9. The CDR3 runs to 15 residues. The germline V gene encodes CDR1 MNHEY and CDR2 SVGAGI. The CDR3 DNA follows: TGTGCCAGCAGGGGGTGGACAGGGGAGAGCTACGAGCAGTACTTC. This sequence encodes CASRGWTGESYEQYF.

CDR3 in DNA: TGTGCCAGCAGTTCCGCGGGACTAGCCACCTACAATGAGCAGTTCTTC. It codes for CASSSAGLATYNEQFF. V is TRBV6-5 and J is TRBJ2-1; 9 positions agree with TRBD2. The length of the CDR3 is 16 residues. Germline V gives CDR1 MNHEY, CDR2 SVGAGI. J lost 2 bases, V lost 4 bases, and 6 bases had no gene match.

The V gene is TRBV7-2, the J gene TRBJ1-1, with 8 bases aligning to TRBD1. The CDR3 has 14 residues. CDR1 and CDR2 (germline): SGHTA, FQGNSA. Trimming at V came to 2 bases and at J to 4 bases, leaving 3 bases not matched to a gene. Written as DNA, the CDR3 is TGTGCCAGCAGCTTACAGGGGGCTTTCACTGAAGCTTTCTTT. Translating it yields CASSLQGAFTEAFF.

This chain connects TRBV3-1 (or the pseudogene TRBV3-2) to TRBJ2-1; a weak D match, TRBD2 (7 bases). This CDR3 spans 15 amino acids. Germline CDR1 reads LGHDT; CDR2 reads YNNKEL (reference sequence). The V end lost 8 bases, the J end lost 0 bases, and 14 bases lay between the germline ends. As DNA, the CDR3 is TGTGCCAGCCGTCGGGGGGCTAGCTCCTACAATGAGCAGTTCTTC. Translating it yields CASRRGASSYNEQFF.

This clone was counted only a few times. Other nucleotide sequences from this sample produce the same CDR3. The genes are TRBV9 and TRBJ1-6; 8 bases agree with TRBD1. Trimming at V came to 0 bases and at J to 10 bases, leaving 3 bases not matched to a gene. Germline CDR1 reads SGDLS; CDR2 reads YYNGEE. CDR3 length equals 14 residues. In DNA, the CDR3 is TGTGCCAGCAGCGTAGGGACAGGGTCCTCACCCCTCCACTTT. Encoded protein: CASSVGTGSSPLHF.